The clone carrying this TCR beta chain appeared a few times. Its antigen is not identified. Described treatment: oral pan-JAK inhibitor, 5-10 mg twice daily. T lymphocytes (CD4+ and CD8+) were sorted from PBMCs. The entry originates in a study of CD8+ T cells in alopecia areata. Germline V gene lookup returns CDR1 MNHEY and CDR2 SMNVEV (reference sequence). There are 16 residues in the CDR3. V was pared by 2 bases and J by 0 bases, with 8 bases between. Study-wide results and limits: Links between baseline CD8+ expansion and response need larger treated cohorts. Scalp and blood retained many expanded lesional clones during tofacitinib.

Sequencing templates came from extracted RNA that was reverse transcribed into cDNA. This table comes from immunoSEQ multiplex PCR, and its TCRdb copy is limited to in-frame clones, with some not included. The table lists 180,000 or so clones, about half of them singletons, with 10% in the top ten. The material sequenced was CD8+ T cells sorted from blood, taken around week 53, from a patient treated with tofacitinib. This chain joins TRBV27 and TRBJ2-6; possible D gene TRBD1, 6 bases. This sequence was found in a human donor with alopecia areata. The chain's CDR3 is CASSLGRGSGANVLTF. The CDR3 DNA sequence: TGTGCCAGCAGTTTAGGCAGGGGCTCTGGGGCCAACGTCCTGACTTTC.